This T cell receptor (beta chain) derives from a study of cytomegalovirus exposure and HLA in healthy donors (TCRdb year 2017). Background on the whole study: According to a later analysis, the 120 or so validation repertoires were produced on the same platform as the roughly 600 repertoires of the first cohort. The aim of the study was to test whether cataloging public T cell receptors could identify signatures of past pathogen exposure. Besides the first cohort of roughly 640 subjects, a separate validation cohort made up of over 95 different subjects was used. High-throughput TCR immunosequencing, statistical association of individual TCRs with disease status, and machine learning were combined to predict cytomegalovirus infection status. Beyond this particular receptor, the publication reports: A later analysis found that TCRs clustered in the first cohort also tended to co-occur in the roughly 120 validation repertoires, with 90% to 95% of cluster scores above 0. A total of about 180 TCR beta chains were listed by the study as associated with cytomegalovirus. According to the authors, the approach could potentially be generalized to other disease states and immunological phenotypes. A few of the identified cytomegalovirus-associated TCR beta chains were confirmed in vitro to be specific for cytomegalovirus antigens. Across donors, most TCR sequences were observed very rarely, whereas some public TCRs were present in many individuals. The classifier was reported to diagnose cytomegalovirus status with high specificity and sensitivity in both the original cohort and the validation cohort. All 120 or so repertoires were used to score co-occurrence in the validation cohort in a later analysis, because that analysis had no HLA typing for the cohort.

Library method: the immunoSEQ multiplex PCR assay. As for the authors' bioinformatics: A statistical classification framework was built to diagnose cytomegalovirus status from the catalog of TCR beta chain sequences. TCRdb stores this immuneACCESS table with in-frame sequences only. Part of the clones is absent; in the studies checked, under half of the shortfall reflects unresolved V genes, and no reason is known for the rest. D and trimming were read from the DNA, whereas the V and J calls and clone size are those reported in that table. For this sample there are 250,000 or so clones; around 87% appear just once. The ten largest clonotypes hold around 0.34% of the sample. This clone was observed a handful of times. Its cognate antigen has yet to be identified. Per-base qualities were not stored, and no clone one base away is much larger. Donors formed part of the validation cohort, which comprised some 120 subjects and was distinct from the first cohort of roughly 600 subjects.

The CDR3 has 14 amino acids, counting the end cysteine and phenylalanine. The entry retains the CDR3 DNA only, 42 bases that are in frame from base 1. Via the germline V gene (reference sequence), CDR1 is SEHNR and CDR2 FQNEAQ. V loses 1 base, J loses 3 bases, and the germline ends lie 7 bases apart. This TCR was recovered from a woman between 18 and 30 years old in good health and CMV-seronegative. Specimen: PBMCs. The chain was built from TRBV7-9 and TRBJ1-5; possibly the D gene is TRBD1, per 5 matching bases. The CDR3 region has the sequence CASSLGQPNQPQHF. In nucleotide form, the sequence is TGTGCCAGCAGCTTAGGACAGCCCAATCAGCCCCAGCATTTT.